This T cell receptor (beta chain) was found in a study of OX40 agonist ivuxolimab in advanced cancers. The CDR3 runs to 15 residues. The germline gives CDR1 SGHRS, CDR2 YFSETQ. The data were produced by immunoSEQ multiplex PCR, yet TCRdb's version contains in-frame clones alone and is incomplete. The sample yields roughly 48,000 clones, around 79% seen once. This sequence was found in an adult with an advanced solid tumor such as melanoma, head and neck, liver or kidney cancer. The chain employs TRBV5-1 and TRBJ2-5; 9 positions match TRBD1. The closer fit of TRBJ2-7 to the DNA end suggests the J call may be wrong. This specimen consisted of CD4+ or CD8+ T cells sorted from blood, obtained in a trial of the OX40 agonist ivuxolimab. DNA of the CDR3: TGCGCCAGCAGCTACCTATCGGGACAGGGCTACGAGCAGTACTTC. Translation: CASSYLSGQGYEQYF.